The present TCR beta chain was sequenced within a study of blood T cell repertoires in COVID-19. Study-level information: Donors in the United States, Italy and Spain gave samples during acute or convalescent COVID-19. T cells, B-cell-depleted T cells, or PBMCs supplied cDNA or gDNA.

How the authors handled the data: Estimates of nucleated cell counts were drawn from the amplification of reference gene primers. Sequenced by immunoSEQ multiplex PCR; TCRdb stores in-frame clones only, minus some. That table gives V, J and clone size, and the DNA gave D and trimming. Of hundreds of thousands of clones listed, roughly 80% were seen once; the top ten hold approximately 8.7%. The sequenced sample was peripheral blood. This TCR came from a woman over 75 with acute or convalescent COVID-19.

The CDR3 loop reads CASRPGAGNTIYF. In nucleotides, the CDR3 is TGTGCCAGCCGGCCAGGGGCTGGAAACACCATATATTTT. The chain couples TRBV2 to TRBJ1-3; possibly TRBD1 for D (6 bases). This CDR3 comprises 13 residues. Germline loops: CDR1 SNHLY, CDR2 FYNNEI. V dropped 8 bases and J dropped 2 bases, with 10 bases sitting between them. Combining the CDR3 with reference TRBV2 and TRBJ1-3 gives the whole variable domain EPEVTQTPSHQVTQMGQEVILRCVPISNHLYFYWYRQILGQKVEFLVSFYNNEISEKSEIFDDQFSVERPDGSNFTLKIRSTKLEDSAMYFCASRPGAGNTIYFGEGSWLTVV.